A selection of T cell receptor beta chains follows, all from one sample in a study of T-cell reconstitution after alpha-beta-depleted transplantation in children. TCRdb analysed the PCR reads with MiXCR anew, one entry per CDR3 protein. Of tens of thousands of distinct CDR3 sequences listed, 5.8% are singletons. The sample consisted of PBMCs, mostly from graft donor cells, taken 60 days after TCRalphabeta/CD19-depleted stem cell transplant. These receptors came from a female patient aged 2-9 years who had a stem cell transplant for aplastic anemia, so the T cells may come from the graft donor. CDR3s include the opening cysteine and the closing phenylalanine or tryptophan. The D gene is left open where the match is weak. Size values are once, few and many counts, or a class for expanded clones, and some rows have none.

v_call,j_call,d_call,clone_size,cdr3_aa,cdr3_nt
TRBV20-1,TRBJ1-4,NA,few,CSARGLGRGATNEKLFF,TGCAGTGCTAGGGGATTGGGCAGGGGTGCAACTAATGAAAAACTGTTTTTT
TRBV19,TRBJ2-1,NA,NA,CASSTGPRNEQFF,TGTGCCAGTAGTACGGGACCTCGAAATGAGCAGTTCTTC
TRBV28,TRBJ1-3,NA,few,CASSDTGVRTIYF,TGTGCCAGCAGCGACACCGGCGTGAGAACCATATATTTT
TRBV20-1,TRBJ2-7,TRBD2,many,CSAGLAGEQHF,TGCAGTGCTGGCCTAGCGGGAGAACAGCACTTC
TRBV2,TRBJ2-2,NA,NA,CASSDTGELFF,TGTGCCAGCTCAGACACCGGGGAGCTGTTTTTT
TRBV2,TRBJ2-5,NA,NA,CASSERVTDPVTQYF,TGTGCCAGCAGTGAACGTGTCACGGATCCGGTGACCCAGTACTTC
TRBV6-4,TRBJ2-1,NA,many,CASSDTSEWGFEEQFF,TGTGCCAGCAGTGACACCAGCGAGTGGGGGTTTGAAGAGCAGTTCTTC
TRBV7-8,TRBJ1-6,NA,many,CASNLGTSYNSPLHF,TGTGCCAGCAACCTTGGGACCTCTTATAATTCACCCCTCCACTTT
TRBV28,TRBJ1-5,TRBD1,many,CASGQGAGQPQHF,TGTGCCAGCGGGCAGGGGGCAGGGCAGCCCCAGCATTTT
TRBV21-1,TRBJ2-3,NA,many,CASSARTGTRITDTQYF,TGTGCCAGCAGCGCCCGTACCGGGACAAGGATCACAGATACGCAGTATTTT
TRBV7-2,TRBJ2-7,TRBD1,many,CASSLTGGAYEQYF,TGTGCCAGCAGCTTAACAGGGGGCGCCTACGAGCAGTACTTC
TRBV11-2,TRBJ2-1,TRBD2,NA,CASSGARGWTSGRNEQFF,TGTGCCAGCAGCGGAGCGAGAGGATGGACTAGCGGGAGAAATGAGCAGTTCTTC
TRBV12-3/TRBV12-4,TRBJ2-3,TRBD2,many,CASSYTGTSGLRDTQYF,TGTGCCAGCAGTTACACCGGGACTAGCGGGTTGAGAGATACGCAGTATTTT
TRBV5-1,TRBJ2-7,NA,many,CARRDIDFSYEQYF,TGCGCCAGAAGGGACATTGACTTCTCCTACGAGCAGTACTTC
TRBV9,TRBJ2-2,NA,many,CASSVEEGRTGELFF,TGTGCCAGCAGCGTAGAGGAGGGGCGCACCGGGGAGCTGTTTTTT
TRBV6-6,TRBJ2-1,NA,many,CASSSTGTHYNEQFF,TGTGCCAGCAGTTCTACCGGGACGCACTACAATGAGCAGTTCTTC
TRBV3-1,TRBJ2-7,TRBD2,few,CASSQVLAADSYEQYF,TGTGCCAGCAGCCAAGTCCTAGCGGCTGACTCCTACGAGCAGTACTTC
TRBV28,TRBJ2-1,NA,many,CASSPNGRRMFF,TGTGCCAGCAGCCCCAACGGGAGACGTATGTTCTTC
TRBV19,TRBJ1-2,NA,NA,CASSSRTYGYTF,TGTGCCAGTAGTTCTCGGACATATGGCTACACCTTC
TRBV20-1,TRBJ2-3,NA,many,CSAQGDWFTDTQYF,TGCAGTGCGCAGGGGGACTGGTTCACAGATACGCAGTATTTT
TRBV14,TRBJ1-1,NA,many,CASSPFSGTEAFF,TGTGCCAGCAGCCCGTTCTCCGGCACTGAAGCTTTCTTT
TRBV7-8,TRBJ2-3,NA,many,CASSSDLIDTQYF,TGTGCCAGCAGCTCCGACCTGATAGATACGCAGTATTTT
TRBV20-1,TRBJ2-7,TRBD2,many,CSARDGTTYEQYF,TGCAGTGCTAGAGATGGGACTACCTACGAGCAGTACTTC
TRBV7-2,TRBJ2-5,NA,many,CASSSFGMQETQYF,TGTGCCAGCAGCTCCTTCGGGATGCAAGAGACCCAGTACTTC
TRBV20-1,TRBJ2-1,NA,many,CSARAQPGDEQFF,TGCAGTGCTAGGGCCCAACCTGGGGATGAGCAGTTCTTC
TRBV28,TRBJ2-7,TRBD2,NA,CASRLAGGAYEQYF,TGTGCCAGCAGACTAGCGGGAGGGGCCTACGAGCAGTACTTC
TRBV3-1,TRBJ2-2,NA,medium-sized,CASSQAGELFF,TGTGCCAGCAGCCAGGCCGGGGAGCTGTTTTTT
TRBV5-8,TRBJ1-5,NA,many,CASSLRRVGNQPQHF,TGTGCCAGCAGCTTGCGCAGGGTTGGTAATCAGCCCCAGCATTTT
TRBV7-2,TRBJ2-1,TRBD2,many,CASSLELLAGGYTEQFF,TGTGCCAGCAGCTTAGAGTTACTAGCGGGGGGGTACACTGAGCAGTTCTTC
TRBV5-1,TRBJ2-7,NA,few,CASSLEGPPYEQYF,TGCGCCAGCAGCTTGGAGGGCCCTCCCTACGAGCAGTACTTC
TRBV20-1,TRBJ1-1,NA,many,CSANRVGAFF,TGCAGTGCTAATCGGGTAGGAGCTTTCTTT
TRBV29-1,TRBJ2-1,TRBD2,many,CSVDDSLAGAYNEQFF,TGCAGCGTTGATGATAGTCTAGCGGGAGCCTACAATGAGCAGTTCTTC
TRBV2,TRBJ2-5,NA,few,CASSVGGGQETQYF,TGTGCCAGCAGTGTAGGGGGGGGCCAAGAGACCCAGTACTTC
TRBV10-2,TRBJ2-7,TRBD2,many,CASSHHRTSGRINEQYF,TGCGCCAGCAGTCACCACCGGACTAGCGGGAGAATAAACGAGCAGTACTTC
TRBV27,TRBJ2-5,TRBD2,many,CASSLSLAGGQETQYF,TGTGCCAGCAGTTTGAGCCTAGCGGGGGGACAAGAGACCCAGTACTTC
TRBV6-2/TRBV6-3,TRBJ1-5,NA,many,CASRGASQGNQPQHF,TGTGCCAGCAGAGGGGCATCACAGGGCAATCAGCCCCAGCATTTT
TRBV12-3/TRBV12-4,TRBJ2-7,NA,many,CASSPGAAYEQYF,TGTGCCAGCAGTCCCGGAGCGGCCTACGAGCAGTACTTC
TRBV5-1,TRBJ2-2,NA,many,CASSLHADTGELFF,TGCGCCAGCAGCTTACACGCAGACACCGGGGAGCTGTTTTTT
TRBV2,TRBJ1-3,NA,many,CASRPGQRNTIYF,TGTGCCAGCAGGCCTGGACAGCGAAACACCATATATTTT
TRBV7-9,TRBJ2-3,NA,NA,CASSPVTSQYF,TGTGCCAGCAGCCCCGTTACCAGTCAGTATTTT
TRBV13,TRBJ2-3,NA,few,CASTLQAPGAYYSDTQYF,TGTGCCAGCACCCTCCAAGCCCCGGGGGCGTATTATTCAGATACGCAGTATTTT
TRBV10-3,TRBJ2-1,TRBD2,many,CAIGGERERVNEQFF,TGTGCCATCGGTGGGGAGCGGGAGAGGGTAAATGAGCAGTTCTTC
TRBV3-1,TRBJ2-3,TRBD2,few,CASSQRTSRDTQYF,TGTGCCAGCAGCCAAAGGACTAGCAGAGATACGCAGTATTTT
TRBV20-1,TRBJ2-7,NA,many,CSARIDEQYF,TGCAGTGCCCGTATTGACGAGCAGTACTTC
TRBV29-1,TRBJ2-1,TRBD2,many,CSATLSGRGDNEQFF,TGCAGCGCCACTCTTAGCGGGAGGGGGGACAATGAGCAGTTCTTC
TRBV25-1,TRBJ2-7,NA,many,CASSESGRAYEQYF,TGTGCCAGCAGTGAATCTGGCAGGGCCTACGAGCAGTACTTC
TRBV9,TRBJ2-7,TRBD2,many,CASSVVGTSSHEQYF,TGTGCCAGCAGCGTAGTTGGGACTAGCTCGCACGAGCAGTACTTC
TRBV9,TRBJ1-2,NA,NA,CASSVGDYGYTF,TGTGCCAGCAGCGTGGGGGACTATGGCTACACCTTC
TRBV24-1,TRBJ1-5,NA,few,CATSGKNQPQHF,TGTGCCACCAGTGGGAAAAATCAGCCCCAGCATTTT